The 10 T cell receptor beta chains presented below share a single source sample, sequenced in a study of beta chain features in type 1 diabetes (dated by TCRdb to between 2017 and 2018). Their antigens are not known. To prepare the library, the immunoSEQ multiplex PCR assay was applied. The High Capacity cDNA Reverse Transcription Kit was used to reverse transcribe all of the isolated RNA, meaning that expressed TCRB transcripts were what got sequenced. This immuneACCESS table, as held by TCRdb, lists in-frame sequences with V and J called but not all clones. Of the missing ones, under half trace to an unresolved V gene in checked studies; the others have no known cause. This sample has more than 250,000 clones in its table, and 20% of those were observed once. Of the sample, 0.028% falls within the top ten clones. Study-level results and caveats: A moderate but significant shortening of TCRB CDR3 length was observed in type 1 diabetes patients in all four CD4+ subsets.

The sequenced material came from naive CD4+ T cells from blood. The cell subset or site label on this specimen signifies: true naive CD4+ T cells. The receptor source for this set is a woman in her thirties or forties with type 1 diabetes.

There are a few counts of this clone. This chain uses TRBV4-3 with TRBJ2-6; D is ambiguous. Looked up from germline, CDR1 is LGHNA and CDR2 is YSLEER. The CDR3 has 15 amino acids. V lost 1 base and J lost 4, with 8 bases in between. The CDR3 DNA sequence: TGCGCCAGCAGCCAAGGAGTAACCGGGGCCAACGTCCTGACTTTC. It specifies CASSQGVTGANVLTF.

The rearrangement links TRBV4-3 to TRBJ2-7; TRBD1 might be the D (6 bases). V gave up 4 bases and J gave up 0 bases, with 13 bases separating them. The CDR3 runs to 15 residues. Germline V gene lookup returns CDR1 LGHNA and CDR2 YSLEER. The CDR3 reads CASSRRDRNSYEQYF. The DNA for the CDR3 is TGCGCCAGCAGCCGCCGAGACAGGAACTCCTACGAGCAGTACTTC.

This clone was seen a few times. The V gene is TRBV4-3, the J gene TRBJ2-1; 7 nucleotides align to TRBD2. This CDR3 spans 15 amino acids. Trimming cost V 1 base and J 6 bases; bases outside gene matches: 6. Germline lookup yields CDR1 LGHNA and CDR2 YSLEER. CDR3 amino acids: CASSQGEGMGNEQFF. The CDR3 bases are TGCGCCAGCAGCCAAGGGGAGGGAATGGGCAATGAGCAGTTCTTC.

The V call is TRBV19, the J call TRBJ2-1, with D maybe TRBD2 (6 bases). Germline V gives CDR1 LNHDA, CDR2 SQIVND (reference sequence). CDR3 length: 15 amino acids. The germline V and J ends were trimmed by 3 bases and 4 bases, with 13 bases remaining between them. The CDR3 nucleotides read TGTGCCAGTAGTATGAGAGGCGGGGTTTACAATGAGCAGTTCTTC. The encoded protein is CASSMRGGVYNEQFF.

V and J are TRBV2 and TRBJ1-5; D possibly corresponds to TRBD1 (5 bases). V was clipped by 3 bases and J by 11 bases, with 14 bases between them. The CDR3 is 13 residues long. Germline-derived CDR1 and CDR2 are SNHLY and FYNNEI. The CDR3 DNA reads as TGTGCCAGCAGTGATCTTCAGGGCAGGGCCCAGCATTTT. It yields the protein CASSDLQGRAQHF.

The CDR3 loop reads CASSPGQAYQPQHF. The CDR3 nucleotides read TGTGCCAGCAGCCCTGGACAGGCTTATCAGCCCCAGCATTTT. The chain recombines TRBV6-5 with TRBJ1-5; 7 bases agree with TRBD1. CDR3 length equals 14 residues. The V segment lost 6 bases and the J segment 5 bases; nucleotides outside the gene matches: 7. Germline V gene lookup returns CDR1 MNHEY and CDR2 SVGAGI.

This clone was observed a few times. This chain uses TRBV7-2 with TRBJ2-3; unclear D gene. V was cut by 1 base and J by 0 bases, with 11 bases left in between. Looked up from germline, CDR1 is SGHTA and CDR2 is FQGNSA. The CDR3 extends over 16 amino acids. The DNA of the CDR3 is TGTGCCAGCAGCTTAGTAGCCAGAAGAAGCACAGATACGCAGTATTTT. This codes for CASSLVARRSTDTQYF.

This sequence joins TRBV6-6 and TRBJ1-2, with a weak D call TRBD1 (5 bases). Germline CDR1 and CDR2: MNHNY and SVGAGI (reference sequence). The CDR3 is made up of 16 amino acids. Trimming took off 2 bases at V and 4 bases at J, with 17 bases between the two ends. The CDR3 nucleotides are TGTGCCAGCAGTTACATGCAGGGCGTAGGCTTCTATGGCTACACCTTC. Translated: CASSYMQGVGFYGYTF.

The chain combines TRBV19 with TRBJ1-1; D gene ambiguous. Germline V CDR1 and CDR2: LNHDA, SQIVND (reference sequence). Between the trimmed V and J ends, which lost 5 bases and 1 base, there was a span of 8 bases. This CDR3 contains 13 residues. CDR3 DNA sequence: TGTGCCAGTAGTTGGCAAACGAACACTGAAGCTTTCTTT. It codes for CASSWQTNTEAFF.

This clone was seen a few times. The genes are TRBV2 and TRBJ2-1; 9 bases line up with TRBD2. The CDR3 runs to 15 residues. V lost 6 bases and J lost 2; bases outside the gene matches: 5. Germline V gene lookup returns CDR1 SNHLY and CDR2 FYNNEI. The DNA for the CDR3 is TGTGCCAGCAGGGGTGCTAGCGGGGCCTACAATGAGCAGTTCTTC. Translated: CASRGASGAYNEQFF.